This TCR beta chain is drawn from a study of PD-1 blockade in classical Hodgkin lymphoma. General observations from the study: Reported findings placed baseline TCR diversity lower in newly diagnosed patients (compared with healthy donors).

Comment on this clone: Its antigen is unidentified.

Time point specified: cycle 4 day 1 (C4D1), after 6 weeks of nivolumab. Brentuximab vedotin exposure varied among the patients, all of whom had relapsed after autologous stem cell transplantation. Best responses fell into complete response, partial response or progressive disease. Trimming took off 6 bases at V and 3 bases at J, with 22 bases between the two ends. This CDR3 is built from 17 residues. Germline CDR1 is ENHRY and CDR2 is SYGVKD. Profiled with immunoSEQ multiplex PCR; TCRdb holds only in-frame clones, not every one. The sample has approximately 7,900 clones, 75% to 80% seen once. The receptor was derived from a human donor with classical Hodgkin lymphoma. The input for sequencing was peripheral blood mononuclear cells (PBMCs), taken before the fourth cycle of nivolumab. The J gene is TRBJ2-3, the V gene TRBV10-3; the D gene is possibly TRBD1 (5 bases). CDR3 sequence: CAISGGAEPLGTDTQYF. The CDR3 nucleotides read TGTGCCATCAGCGGTGGGGCAGAGCCCTTAGGAACAGATACGCAGTATTTT.